Listed below are T cell receptor beta chains from one sample, sequenced in a study of radiation and T cells in renal cell carcinoma. Method: immunoSEQ multiplex PCR; TCRdb's copy keeps in-frame clones and lacks some. Of tens of thousands of clones in the sample, 40% to 55% are singletons; the top ten hold 16%. The sample was tumor tissue, taken from a patient whose treatment included radiotherapy and nephrectomy. These receptors were collected from a woman between 50 and 59 years old with renal cell carcinoma. CDR3s include the opening cysteine and the closing phenylalanine or tryptophan. Some rows mark clone size as missing; the rest say once, few, many or name a class of expanded clone.

j_call,v_call,clone_size,cdr3_aa
TRBJ1-4,TRBV7-9,many,CASSPWGEEKLFF
TRBJ2-2,TRBV4-2,.,CASSQDRAGGDLANTGELFF
TRBJ1-1,TRBV10-3,once,CAIRQGDTEAFF
TRBJ1-2,TRBV5-1,.,CASSLEGISDYGYTF
TRBJ2-2,TRBV7-6,many,CASSLGPGLAAGELFF
TRBJ1-2,TRBV15,.,CATSRVTGVSGYTF
TRBJ1-2,TRBV10-3,many,CASRQNINYGYTF
TRBJ2-4,TRBV2,many,CASSVRDGAKNIQYF
TRBJ1-1,TRBV9,.,CASGLGRKNTEAFF
TRBJ1-2,TRBV9,.,CASSVEEPGTTYGYTF
TRBJ1-2,TRBV6-1,.,CASSDPRGTHYGYTF
TRBJ1-2,TRBV9,many,CASSVDNRGHGYTF
TRBJ1-1,TRBV6-6,.,CASSYSLDNEAFF
TRBJ1-5,TRBV6-6,.,CATRQGTSNQPQHF
TRBJ2-1,TRBV7-2,.,CASSLLSGGANEQFF